This record looks at one TCR beta chain sequence and its context. This entry is derived from a study of blood T cell repertoires in COVID-19. Study overall: Acute and convalescent COVID-19 specimens originated in the United States, Italy and Spain.

This CDR3 has 14 residues. From germline, CDR1 is SGHNT and CDR2 YYREEE (reference sequence). J lost 6 bases, V lost 4 bases, and 8 bases had no gene match. Sequencing was performed with immunoSEQ multiplex PCR; in TCRdb, only in-frame clones are kept and a portion is missing. This table holds about 160,000 clones, approximately 81% found once. This clonotype originated in a woman between 50 and 59 years old who had recovered from COVID-19. The chain carries TRBV5-4 and TRBJ2-7; 9 bases match TRBD1. Sequencing input: PBMCs or T cells enriched from blood (not recorded which). Written as DNA, the CDR3 is TGTGCCAGCAGCGTGGGACAGGGACCCACCGAGCAGTACTTC. The encoded protein is CASSVGQGPTEQYF.